Shown below are 6 T cell receptor beta chains from a single sample sequenced in a study of technical replicates of blood from several donors. TCRdb's table, derived via immunoSEQ multiplex PCR, lists solely in-frame clones and lacks some. There are approximately 97,000 clones in the sample; approximately 96% occur only once, and more than 0.3% lies in the top ten. Specimen: T cells isolated from PBMCs. All receptors derive from a human donor in good health.

The J gene is TRBJ2-1, the V gene TRBV30, with TRBD1 identical over 8 bases. The V gene end was trimmed by 0 bases and the J gene end by 7 bases; junction bases not matched to a gene: 5. The CDR3 has 14 amino acids. Germline loops: CDR1 GTSNPN, CDR2 SVGIG (reference sequence). The CDR3 bases are TGTGCCTGGAGTGTACTACAGGGGGAGAATGAGCAGTTCTTC. Translation: CAWSVLQGENEQFF. The variable domain in full, completed from reference TRBV30 and TRBJ2-1, reads SQTIHQWPATLVQPVGSPLSLECTVEGTSNPNLYWYRQAAGRGLQLLFYSVGIGQISSEVPQNLSASRPQDRQFILSSKKLLLSDSGFYLCAWSVLQGENEQFFGPGTRLTVL.

The J gene is TRBJ1-4, the V gene TRBV2; tentative D call: TRBD1 (5 bases). The V and J ends lost 0 bases and 10 bases respectively, with 12 bases between them. The CDR3 extends over 14 amino acids. CDR1 and CDR2 (germline): SNHLY, FYNNEI. The CDR3 spells CASSEAGAGGKLFF. In nucleotides, the CDR3 is TGTGCCAGCAGTGAAGCAGGGGCGGGAGGAAAACTGTTTTTT.

This rearrangement joins TRBV25-1 to TRBJ2-1, with 12 nucleotides matching TRBD2. The CDR3 is made up of 17 amino acids. V lost 4 bases and J lost 8; bases outside the gene matches: 12. Per germline, CDR1 MGHDK and CDR2 SYGVNS. This chain's CDR3 is CASSVLAGGPAYDEQFF. CDR3 sequence (DNA): TGTGCCAGCAGTGTCCTAGCGGGAGGGCCGGCGTACGATGAGCAGTTCTTC.

The V and J genes are TRBV7-9 and TRBJ2-2, with D possibly matching TRBD2 (5 bases). The V end lost 5 bases, the J end lost 8 bases, and 12 bases lay between the germline ends. This CDR3 contains 13 residues. The germline V gene has CDR1 SEHNR and CDR2 FQNEAQ (reference sequence). The CDR3 loop reads CASSPLSGGELFF. CDR3 nucleotide sequence: TGTGCCAGCAGCCCCCTTTCGGGAGGGGAGCTGTTTTTT.

V and J are TRBV4-1 and TRBJ2-5; TRBD1 agrees at 7 bases. Trimming took 3 bases from V and 1 from J; bases not matched to a gene: 5. Germline V gene lookup returns CDR1 MGHRA and CDR2 YSYEKL. The CDR3 consists of 15 residues. The CDR3 DNA follows: TGCGCCAGCAGCCAGGAGACAGGGTCCCAAGAGACCCAGTACTTC. Encoded protein: CASSQETGSQETQYF.

This clone appeared a single time. CDR3 DNA sequence: TGCGCCAGCAGCTTGCTCCAGGGGCCCGCAACTAATGAAAAACTGTTTTTT. Protein product: CASSLLQGPATNEKLFF. The chain employs TRBV5-1 and TRBJ1-4; weak D call: TRBD1 (6 bases). The CDR3 has 17 residues. Germline CDR1 SGHRS, CDR2 YFSETQ. Deletions cut 1 base from V and 0 bases from J, with 13 bases between. Supplemented by reference TRBV5-1 and TRBJ1-4, the full variable domain reads KAGVTQTPRYLIKTRGQQVTLSCSPISGHRSVSWYQQTPGQGLQFLFEYFSETQRNKGNFPGRFSGRQFSNSRSEMNVSTLELGDSALYLCASSLLQGPATNEKLFFGSGTQLSVL.